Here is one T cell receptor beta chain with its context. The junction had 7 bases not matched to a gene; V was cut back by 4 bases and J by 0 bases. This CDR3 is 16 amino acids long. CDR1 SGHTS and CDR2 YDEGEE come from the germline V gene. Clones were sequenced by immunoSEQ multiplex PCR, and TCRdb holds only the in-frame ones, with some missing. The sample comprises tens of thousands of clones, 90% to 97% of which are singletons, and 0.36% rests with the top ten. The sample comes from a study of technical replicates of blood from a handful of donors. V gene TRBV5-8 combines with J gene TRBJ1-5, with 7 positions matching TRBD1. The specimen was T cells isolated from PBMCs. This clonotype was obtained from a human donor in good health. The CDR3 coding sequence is TGTGCCAGCAGCACTGGGACAGTCTTTAGCAATCAGCCCCAGCATTTT. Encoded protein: CASSTGTVFSNQPQHF.